This T cell receptor (beta chain) was captured in a study of early T cells in non-severe SARS-CoV-2 infection (dated by TCRdb to about 2021). Study-level background: Because TCR sequencing was done on bulk RNA from unsorted whole blood, the alpha and beta chains could not be paired.

Overall study outcomes, separate from this receptor: VDJdb matching was skewed toward anti-spike CD8 responses and likely underestimated virus-specific expansions, missing private and CD4 specificities.

Library creation used 5' RACE. Sequencing used a NextSeq 500. In the TCR library protocol, unique molecular identifiers were attached to individual cDNA molecules to correct for PCR bias and sequencing error. Both TCR alpha and beta chains were sequenced, and tight co-correlation was observed between alpha and beta sequence abundances in each sample. The study's own analysis went as follows. Decombinator V4 was used to annotate the V gene, J gene and CDR3 of the TCR sequences. TCRs were defined as expanded if a significant change between any two time points was detected under a Poisson model with p below 0.0001. TCR abundances were normalised to the total number of TCRs sequenced per sample and were expressed as counts per million. MAIT TCRs were defined by TRAV1-2 paired with TRAJ12, TRAJ20 or TRAJ33, and iNKT TCRs by TRAV10 paired with TRAJ18. VDJdb, accessed 1 November 2021, was searched for CMV, EBV and SARS-CoV-2 annotated TCRs, with TCRs annotated for multiple antigens excluded. TCRdb trimmed the raw reads at Q25, called clones with MiXCR and kept productive beta chains. When rows share a CDR3 protein, they turn into one entry using the most common DNA and genes. In this record, the V and J calls reflect TCRdb's handling and not the investigators' own analysis. In all, the sample holds some 59,000 distinct CDR3 sequences, and approximately 10% of those were seen once. In total, the top ten clones hold almost 4% of the sample.

This clonotype came up many times. No cognate antigen has been identified for it. No much larger clone is present one base from it, and per-base qualities are unavailable. Set within a cohort of healthcare workers in London, UK, this nested case-control study involved weekly PCR testing of nasopharyngeal swabs along with blood sampling. Healthcare workers were recruited during the week of the UK lockdown, between 23 and 31 March 2020, and followed weekly for up to about 16 weeks. The germline V gene encodes CDR1 SQVTM and CDR2 ANQGSEA. Ends trimmed: V by 7 bases, J by 5 bases; bases unmatched to a gene: 8. The CDR3 holds 13 amino acids from the cysteine to the phenylalanine. The retained sequence is limited to the CDR3, 39 bases, with the frame set at the first base.

The chain employs TRBV29-1 and TRBJ1-5; 7 central bases correspond to TRBD1. This specimen was whole blood, taken at baseline. The sequence derives from an adult who was a healthcare worker with PCR-confirmed SARS-CoV-2 infection or an uninfected control (not recorded which). The nucleotide sequence is TGCAGCGAACTGGGACAGCTCTATCAGCCCCAGCATTTT. This sequence encodes CSELGQLYQPQHF.